A selection of T cell receptor beta chains follows, all from one sample in a study of T cell responses to AZD1222 COVID-19 vaccine. Libraries were prepared by immunoSEQ multiplex PCR; TCRdb keeps only in-frame clonotypes and omits some of them. Counted here are approximately 100,000 clones, around 96% occurring once; the ten biggest clones make up approximately 2.2%. The sequencing used peripheral blood, collected on day 0 of AZD1222 vaccination. The receptor set was obtained from an adult in good health. Both conserved end residues are part of each CDR3. The order of the fields is J gene, V gene, CDR3 protein.

TRBJ2-1,TRBV11-2,CASSSGQGVGAYNEQFF
TRBJ2-7,TRBV11-1,CASSLVVGPRYF
TRBJ1-5,TRBV4-1,CASSQDQWSNQPQHF
TRBJ2-3,TRBV5-6,CASSLIADWSTDTQYF
TRBJ1-6,TRBV6-4,CASSDSQGDNSPLHF
TRBJ2-2,TRBV29-1,CSVEGGTGELFF
TRBJ1-1,TRBV14,CASSQGRRGSTEAFF
TRBJ1-1,TRBV6-1,CASSEVGGPDTEAFF
TRBJ2-7,TRBV9,CASSVGAGAYEQYF
TRBJ2-1,TRBV4-1,CASSPLDGDYNEQFF
TRBJ2-7,TRBV28,CASSRGTSGSISEQYF
TRBJ1-3,TRBV6-5,CASSYSNRAGNTIYF
TRBJ2-5,TRBV7-7,CASSPTSGETQYF
TRBJ1-1,TRBV7-2,CASSLAIRNTEAFF
TRBJ2-3,TRBV6-2/TRBV6-3,CASSYVGGVGSDTQYF
TRBJ2-2,TRBV18,CASSPTGEESGELFF
TRBJ1-6,TRBV5-6,CASSQLQSSYNSPLHF
TRBJ1-2,TRBV6-1,CASSEVPGQGEYGYTF
TRBJ1-6,TRBV4-1,CASSQPGTDYNSPLHF
TRBJ2-7,TRBV20-1,CSAYRGGEQYF
TRBJ2-1,TRBV6-5,CASSPSDRSYNEQFF
TRBJ2-1,TRBV3-1/TRBV3-2,CASSQTRTSGTFSNNEQFF
TRBJ1-2,TRBV6-5,CASSSQRQAPNYGYTF
TRBJ2-7,TRBV19,CASSGTVYEQYF
TRBJ1-5,TRBV6-6,CASSYTGQGQPQHF
TRBJ1-6,TRBV18,CASSPGRGDLAPLHF
TRBJ1-2,TRBV5-8,CASTGGGVPRYGYTF